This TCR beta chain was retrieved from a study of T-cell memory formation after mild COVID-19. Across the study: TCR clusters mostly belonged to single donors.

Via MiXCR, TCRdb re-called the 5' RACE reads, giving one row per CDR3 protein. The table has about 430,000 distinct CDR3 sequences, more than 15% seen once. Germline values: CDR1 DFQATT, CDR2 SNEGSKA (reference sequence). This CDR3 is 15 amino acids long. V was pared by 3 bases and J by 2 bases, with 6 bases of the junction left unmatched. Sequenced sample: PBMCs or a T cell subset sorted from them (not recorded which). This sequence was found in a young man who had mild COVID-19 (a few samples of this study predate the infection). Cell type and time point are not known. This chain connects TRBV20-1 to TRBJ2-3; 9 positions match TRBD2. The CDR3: CSARGLAGPTDTQYF. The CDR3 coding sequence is TGCAGTGCTAGGGGGCTAGCGGGGCCCACAGATACGCAGTATTTT.